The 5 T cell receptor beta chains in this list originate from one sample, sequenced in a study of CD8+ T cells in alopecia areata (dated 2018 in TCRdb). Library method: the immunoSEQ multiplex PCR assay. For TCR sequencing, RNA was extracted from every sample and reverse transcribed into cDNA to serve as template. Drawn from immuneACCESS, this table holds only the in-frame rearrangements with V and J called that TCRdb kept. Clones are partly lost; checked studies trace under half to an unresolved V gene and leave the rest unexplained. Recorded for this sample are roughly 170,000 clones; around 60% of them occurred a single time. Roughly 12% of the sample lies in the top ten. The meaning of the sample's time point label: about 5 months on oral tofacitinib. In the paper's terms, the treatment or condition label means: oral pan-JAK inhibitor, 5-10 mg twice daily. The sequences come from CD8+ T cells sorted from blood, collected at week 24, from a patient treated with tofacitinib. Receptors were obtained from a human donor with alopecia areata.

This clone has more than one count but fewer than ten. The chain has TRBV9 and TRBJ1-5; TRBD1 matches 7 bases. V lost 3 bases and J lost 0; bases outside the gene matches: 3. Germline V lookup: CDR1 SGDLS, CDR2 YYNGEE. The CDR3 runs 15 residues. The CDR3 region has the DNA TGTGCCAGCAGCGCGGGGACAGCTAGCAATCAGCCCCAGCATTTT. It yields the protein CASSAGTASNQPQHF.

The CDR3 DNA reads as TGTGCTAGTGGTTTGGTGCGGGAACAACTGTTTTTT. Translated, it gives CASGLVREQLFF. The V gene is TRBV12-5, the J gene TRBJ1-4; no clear D. CDR1 and CDR2 (germline): LGHNT, FRNRAP. V dropped 0 bases and J dropped 12 bases, with 8 bases sitting between them. The CDR3 is 12 residues long.

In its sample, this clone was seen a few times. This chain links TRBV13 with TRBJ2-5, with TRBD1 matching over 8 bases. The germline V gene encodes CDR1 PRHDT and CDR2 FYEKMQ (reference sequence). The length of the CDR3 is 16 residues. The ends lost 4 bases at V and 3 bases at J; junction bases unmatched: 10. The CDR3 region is CASSSSGQGVKETQYF. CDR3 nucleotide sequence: TGTGCCAGCAGCTCAAGCGGACAGGGAGTAAAAGAGACCCAGTACTTC.

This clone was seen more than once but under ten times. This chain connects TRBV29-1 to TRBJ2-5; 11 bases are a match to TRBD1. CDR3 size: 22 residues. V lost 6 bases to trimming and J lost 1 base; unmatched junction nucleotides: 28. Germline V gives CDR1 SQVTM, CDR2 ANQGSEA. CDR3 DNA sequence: TGCAGCGTCGACCTAGCCCCTACACCGGGACAGGGGGAAGGTTTAATCCAAGAGACCCAGTACTTC. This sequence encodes CSVDLAPTPGQGEGLIQETQYF.

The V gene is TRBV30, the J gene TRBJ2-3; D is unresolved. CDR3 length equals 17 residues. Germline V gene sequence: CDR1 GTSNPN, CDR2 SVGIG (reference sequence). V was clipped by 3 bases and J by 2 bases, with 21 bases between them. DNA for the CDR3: TGTGCCTGGAGCCACATCCCACGGGTCTTTGACACAGATACGCAGTATTTT. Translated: CAWSHIPRVFDTDTQYF.